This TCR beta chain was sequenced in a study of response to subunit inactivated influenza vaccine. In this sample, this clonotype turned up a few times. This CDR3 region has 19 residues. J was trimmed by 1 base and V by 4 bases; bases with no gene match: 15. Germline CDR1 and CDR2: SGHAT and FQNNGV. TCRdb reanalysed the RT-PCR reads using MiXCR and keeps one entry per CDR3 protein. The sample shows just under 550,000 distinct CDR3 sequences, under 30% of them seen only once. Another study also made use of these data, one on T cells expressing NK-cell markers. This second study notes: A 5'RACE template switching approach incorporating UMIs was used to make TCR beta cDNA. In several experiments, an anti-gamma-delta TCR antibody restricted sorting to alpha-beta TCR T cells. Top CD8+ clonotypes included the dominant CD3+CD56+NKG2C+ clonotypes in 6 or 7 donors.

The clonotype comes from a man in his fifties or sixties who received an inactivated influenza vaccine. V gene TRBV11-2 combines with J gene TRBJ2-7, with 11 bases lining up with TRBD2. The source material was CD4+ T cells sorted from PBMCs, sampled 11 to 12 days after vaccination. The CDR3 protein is CASSSLMGRLAGTSYEQYF. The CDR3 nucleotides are TGTGCCAGCAGCTCCCTTATGGGCCGACTAGCGGGAACTTCCTACGAGCAGTACTTC.